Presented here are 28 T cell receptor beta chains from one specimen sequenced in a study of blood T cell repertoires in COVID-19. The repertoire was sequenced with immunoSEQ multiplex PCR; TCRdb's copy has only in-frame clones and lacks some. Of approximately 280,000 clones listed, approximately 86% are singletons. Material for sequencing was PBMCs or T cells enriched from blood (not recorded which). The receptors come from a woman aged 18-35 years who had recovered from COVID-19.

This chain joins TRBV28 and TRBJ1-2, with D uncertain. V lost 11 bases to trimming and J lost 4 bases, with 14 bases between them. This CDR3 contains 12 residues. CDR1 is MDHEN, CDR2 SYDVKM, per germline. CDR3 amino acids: CALQEAGYGYTF. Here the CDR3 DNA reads TGTGCCCTACAAGAAGCGGGCTATGGCTACACCTTC.

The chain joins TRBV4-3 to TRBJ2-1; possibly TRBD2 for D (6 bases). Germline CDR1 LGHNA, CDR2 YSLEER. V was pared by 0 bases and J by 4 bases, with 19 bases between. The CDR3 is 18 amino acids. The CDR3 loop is CASSQEGYRTTSYNEQFF. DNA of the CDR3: TGCGCCAGCAGCCAAGAGGGGTACAGGACTACCTCGTACAATGAGCAGTTCTTC.

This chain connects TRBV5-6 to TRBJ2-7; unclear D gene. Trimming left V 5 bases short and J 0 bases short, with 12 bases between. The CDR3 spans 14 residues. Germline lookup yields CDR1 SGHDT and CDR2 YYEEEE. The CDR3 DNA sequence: TGTGCCAGCAGACTAAAACACAACTCCTACGAGCAGTACTTC. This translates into CASRLKHNSYEQYF.

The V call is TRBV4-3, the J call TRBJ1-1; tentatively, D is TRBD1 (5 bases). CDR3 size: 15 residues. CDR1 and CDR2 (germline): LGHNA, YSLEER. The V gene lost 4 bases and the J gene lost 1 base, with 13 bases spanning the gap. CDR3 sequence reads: CASSPQEGTNTEAFF. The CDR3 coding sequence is TGCGCCAGCAGCCCCCAGGAGGGGACGAACACTGAAGCTTTCTTT.

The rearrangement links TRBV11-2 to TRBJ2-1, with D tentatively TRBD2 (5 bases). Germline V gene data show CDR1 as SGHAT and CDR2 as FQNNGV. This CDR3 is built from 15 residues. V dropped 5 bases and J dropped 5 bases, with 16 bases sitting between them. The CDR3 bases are TGTGCCAGCAGCCCCTCCGAGCGGACGAACAATGAGCAGTTCTTC. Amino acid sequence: CASSPSERTNNEQFF.

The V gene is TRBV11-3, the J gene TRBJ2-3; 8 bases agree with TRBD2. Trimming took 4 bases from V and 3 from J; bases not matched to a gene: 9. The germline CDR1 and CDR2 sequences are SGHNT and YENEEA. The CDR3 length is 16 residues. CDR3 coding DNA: TGTGCCAGCAGCTCAGGGGCCGGGGGGGTTACAGATACGCAGTATTTT. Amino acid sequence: CASSSGAGGVTDTQYF.

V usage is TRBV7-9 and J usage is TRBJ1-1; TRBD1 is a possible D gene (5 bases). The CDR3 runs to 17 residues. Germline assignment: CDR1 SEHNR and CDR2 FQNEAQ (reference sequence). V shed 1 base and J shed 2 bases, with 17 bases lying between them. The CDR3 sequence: CASSLDYGGDANTEAFF. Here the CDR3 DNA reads TGTGCCAGCAGCTTAGATTACGGGGGGGACGCCAACACTGAAGCTTTCTTT. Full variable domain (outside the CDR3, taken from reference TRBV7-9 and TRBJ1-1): DTGVSQNPRHKITKRGQNVTFRCDPISEHNRLYWYRQTLGQGPEFLTYFQNEAQLEKSRLLSDRFSAERPKGSFSTLEIQRTEQGDSAMYLCASSLDYGGDANTEAFFGQGTRLTVV.

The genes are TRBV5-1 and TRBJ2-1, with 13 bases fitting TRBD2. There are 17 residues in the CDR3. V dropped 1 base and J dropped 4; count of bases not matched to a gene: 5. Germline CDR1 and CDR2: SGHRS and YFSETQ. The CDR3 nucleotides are TGCGCCAGCAGCTTGCCGGGACTAGCGGGGCGTTACAATGAGCAGTTCTTC. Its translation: CASSLPGLAGRYNEQFF.

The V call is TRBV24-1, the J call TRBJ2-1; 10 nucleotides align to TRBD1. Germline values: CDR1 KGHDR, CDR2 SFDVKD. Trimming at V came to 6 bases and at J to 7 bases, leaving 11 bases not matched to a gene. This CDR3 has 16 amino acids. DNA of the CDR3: TGTGCCACCAGTATCAGTGGACAGGGGGATCGGAATGAGCAGTTCTTC. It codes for CATSISGQGDRNEQFF.

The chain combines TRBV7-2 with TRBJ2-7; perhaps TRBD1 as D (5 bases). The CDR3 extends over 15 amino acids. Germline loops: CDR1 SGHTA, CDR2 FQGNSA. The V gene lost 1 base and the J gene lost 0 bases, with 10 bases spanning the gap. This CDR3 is CASSLDRDSSYEQYF. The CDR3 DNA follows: TGTGCCAGCAGCTTAGACCGTGACAGCTCCTACGAGCAGTACTTC.

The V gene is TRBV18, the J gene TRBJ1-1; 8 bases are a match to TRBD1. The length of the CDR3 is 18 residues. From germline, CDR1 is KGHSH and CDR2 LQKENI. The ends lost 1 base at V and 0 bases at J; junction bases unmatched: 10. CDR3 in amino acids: CASSPRDRSSVMNTEAFF. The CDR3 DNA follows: TGTGCCAGCTCACCACGGGACAGGTCTTCTGTGATGAACACTGAAGCTTTCTTT.

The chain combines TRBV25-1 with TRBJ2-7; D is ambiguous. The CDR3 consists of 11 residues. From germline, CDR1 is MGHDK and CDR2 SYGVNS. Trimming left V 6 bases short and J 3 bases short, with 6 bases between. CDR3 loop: CASSLYYEQYF. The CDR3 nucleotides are TGTGCCAGCAGCCTCTACTACGAGCAGTACTTC.

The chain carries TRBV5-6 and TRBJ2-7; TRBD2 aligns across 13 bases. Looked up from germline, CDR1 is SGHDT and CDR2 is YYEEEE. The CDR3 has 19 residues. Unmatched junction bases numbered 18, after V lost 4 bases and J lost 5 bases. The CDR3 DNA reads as TGTGCCAGCAGCCCTCTGAGAATGGGACTAGCGGGGCATCCAGACGAGCAGTACTTC. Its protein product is CASSPLRMGLAGHPDEQYF.

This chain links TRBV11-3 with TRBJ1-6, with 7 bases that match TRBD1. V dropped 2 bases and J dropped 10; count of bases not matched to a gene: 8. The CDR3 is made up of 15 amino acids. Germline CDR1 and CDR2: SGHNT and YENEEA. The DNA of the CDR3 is TGTGCCAGCAGCTTATACAGGGGCTCTGGCTCACCCCTCCACTTT. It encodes CASSLYRGSGSPLHF. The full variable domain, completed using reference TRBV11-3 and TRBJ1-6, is EAGVVQSPRYKIIEKKQPVAFWCNPISGHNTLYWYLQNLGQGPELLIRYENEEAVDDSQLPKDRFSAERLKGVDSTLKIQPAELGDSAVYLCASSLYRGSGSPLHFGNGTRLTVT.

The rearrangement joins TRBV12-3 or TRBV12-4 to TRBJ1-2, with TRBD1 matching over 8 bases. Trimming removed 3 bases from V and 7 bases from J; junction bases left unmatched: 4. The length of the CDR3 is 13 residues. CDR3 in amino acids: CASSLTGEGGYTF. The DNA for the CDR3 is TGTGCCAGCAGTTTGACAGGGGAGGGTGGCTACACCTTC.

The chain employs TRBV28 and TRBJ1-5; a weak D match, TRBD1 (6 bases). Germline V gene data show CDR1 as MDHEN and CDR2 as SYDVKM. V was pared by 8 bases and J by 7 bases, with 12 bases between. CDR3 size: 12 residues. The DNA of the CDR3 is TGTGCCAGCTTAAGGGGGAGACAGCCCCAGCATTTT. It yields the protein CASLRGRQPQHF.

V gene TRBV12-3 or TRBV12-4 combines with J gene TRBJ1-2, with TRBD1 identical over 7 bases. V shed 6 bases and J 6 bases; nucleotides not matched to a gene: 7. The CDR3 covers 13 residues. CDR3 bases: TGTGCCAGCAGCCAAGGACAGGTGCATGGCTACACCTTC. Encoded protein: CASSQGQVHGYTF.

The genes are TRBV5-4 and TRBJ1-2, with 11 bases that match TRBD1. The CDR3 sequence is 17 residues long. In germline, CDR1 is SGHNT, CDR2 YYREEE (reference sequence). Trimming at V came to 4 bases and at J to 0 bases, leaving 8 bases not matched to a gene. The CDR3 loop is CASSPGQGAWSNYGYTF. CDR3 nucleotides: TGTGCCAGCAGCCCCGGACAGGGGGCTTGGTCTAACTATGGCTACACCTTC.

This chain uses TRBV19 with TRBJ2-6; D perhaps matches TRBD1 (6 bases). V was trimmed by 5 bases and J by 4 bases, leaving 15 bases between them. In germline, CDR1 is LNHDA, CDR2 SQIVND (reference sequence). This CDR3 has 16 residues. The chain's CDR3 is CASSVSGTNGANVLTF. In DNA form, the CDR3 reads TGTGCCAGTAGTGTGTCCGGGACAAACGGGGCCAACGTCCTGACTTTC.

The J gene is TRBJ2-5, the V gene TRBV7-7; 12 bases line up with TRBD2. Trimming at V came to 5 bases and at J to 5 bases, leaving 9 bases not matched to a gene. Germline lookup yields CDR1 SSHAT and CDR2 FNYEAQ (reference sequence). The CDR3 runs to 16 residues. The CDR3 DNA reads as TGTGCCAGCAGCCTCGGACTAGCGGGGCCCCTTGAGACCCAGTACTTC. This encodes CASSLGLAGPLETQYF.

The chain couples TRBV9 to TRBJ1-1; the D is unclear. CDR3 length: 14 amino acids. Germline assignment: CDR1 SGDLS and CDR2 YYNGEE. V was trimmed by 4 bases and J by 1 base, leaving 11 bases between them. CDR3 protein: CASSPLETNTEAFF. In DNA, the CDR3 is TGTGCCAGCAGCCCATTGGAGACGAACACTGAAGCTTTCTTT.

The CDR3: CASSTPRQGSFDTQYF. The CDR3 nucleotides are TGTGCCAGCAGCACCCCCCGACAGGGTAGTTTTGATACGCAGTATTTT. The rearrangement uses TRBV9 and TRBJ2-3; 7 nucleotides align to TRBD1. V shed 4 bases and J 6 bases; nucleotides not matched to a gene: 14. The CDR3 totals 16 residues. Looked up from germline, CDR1 is SGDLS and CDR2 is YYNGEE.

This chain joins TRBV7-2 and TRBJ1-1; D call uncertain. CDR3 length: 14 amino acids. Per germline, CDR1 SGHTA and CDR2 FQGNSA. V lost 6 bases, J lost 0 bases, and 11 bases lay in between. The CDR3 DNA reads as TGTGCCAGCAGTAGGCCGGGTATGAACACTGAAGCTTTCTTT. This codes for CASSRPGMNTEAFF.

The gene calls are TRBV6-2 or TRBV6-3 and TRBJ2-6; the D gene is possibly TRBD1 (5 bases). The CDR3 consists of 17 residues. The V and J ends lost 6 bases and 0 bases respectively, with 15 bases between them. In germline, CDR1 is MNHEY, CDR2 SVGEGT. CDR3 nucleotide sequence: TGTGCCAGCAGCTCAGCCGGACACATCTCTGGGGCCAACGTCCTGACTTTC. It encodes CASSSAGHISGANVLTF.

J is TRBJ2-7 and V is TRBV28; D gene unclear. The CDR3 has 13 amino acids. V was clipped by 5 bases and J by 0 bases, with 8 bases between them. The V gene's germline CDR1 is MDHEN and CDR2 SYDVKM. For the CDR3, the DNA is TGTGCCAGCAGTCGCCGACTCTCCTACGAGCAGTACTTC. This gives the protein CASSRRLSYEQYF.

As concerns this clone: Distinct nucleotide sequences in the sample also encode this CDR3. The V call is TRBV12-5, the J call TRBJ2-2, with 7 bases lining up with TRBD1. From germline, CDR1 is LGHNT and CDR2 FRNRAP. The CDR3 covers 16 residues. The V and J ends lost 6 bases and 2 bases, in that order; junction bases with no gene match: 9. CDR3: CASGLPGTANTGELFF. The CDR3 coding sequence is TGTGCTAGTGGCCTTCCCGGGACAGCAAACACCGGGGAGCTGTTTTTT. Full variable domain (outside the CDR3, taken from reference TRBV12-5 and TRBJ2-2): DARVTQTPRHKVTEMGQEVTMRCQPILGHNTVFWYRQTMMQGLELLAYFRNRAPLDDSGMPKDRFSAEMPDATLATLKIQPSEPRDSAVYFCASGLPGTANTGELFFGEGSRLTVL.

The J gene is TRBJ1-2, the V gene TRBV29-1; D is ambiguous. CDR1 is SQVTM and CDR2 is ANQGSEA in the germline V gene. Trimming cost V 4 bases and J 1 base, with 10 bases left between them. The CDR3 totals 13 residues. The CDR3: CSVALGDNYGYTF. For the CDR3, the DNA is TGCAGCGTTGCCCTCGGGGATAACTATGGCTACACCTTC.

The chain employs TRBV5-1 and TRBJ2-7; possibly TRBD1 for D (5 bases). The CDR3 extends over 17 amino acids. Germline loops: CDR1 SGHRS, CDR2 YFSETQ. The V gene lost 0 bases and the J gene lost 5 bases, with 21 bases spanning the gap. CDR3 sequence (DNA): TGCGCCAGCAGCTTGGGTGCCCCTGACAGTCCGGACCACGAGCAGTACTTC. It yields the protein CASSLGAPDSPDHEQYF.